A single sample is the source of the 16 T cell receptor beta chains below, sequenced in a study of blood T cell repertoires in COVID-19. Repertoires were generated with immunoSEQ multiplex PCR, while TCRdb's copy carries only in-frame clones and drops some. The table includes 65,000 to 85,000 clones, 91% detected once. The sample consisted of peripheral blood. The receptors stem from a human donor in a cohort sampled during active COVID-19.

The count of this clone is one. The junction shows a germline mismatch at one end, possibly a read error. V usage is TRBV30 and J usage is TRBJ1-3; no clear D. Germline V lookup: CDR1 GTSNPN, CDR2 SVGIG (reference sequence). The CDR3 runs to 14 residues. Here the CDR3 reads CVWSGELSGNTIYF. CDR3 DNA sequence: TGTGTCTGGTCAGGTGAACTCTCTGGAAACACCATATATTTT. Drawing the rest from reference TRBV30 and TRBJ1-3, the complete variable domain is SQTIHQWPATLVQPVGSPLSLECTVEGTSNPNLYWYRQAAGRGLQLLFYSVGIGQISSEVPQNLSASRPQDRQFILSSKKLLLSDSGFYLCVWSGELSGNTIYFGEGSWLTVV.

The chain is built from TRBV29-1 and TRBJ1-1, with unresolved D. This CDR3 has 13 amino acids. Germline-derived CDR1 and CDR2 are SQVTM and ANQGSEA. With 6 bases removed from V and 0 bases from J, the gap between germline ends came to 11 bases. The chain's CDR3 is CSVAPNMNTEAFF. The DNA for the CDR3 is TGCAGCGTCGCCCCTAATATGAACACTGAAGCTTTCTTT. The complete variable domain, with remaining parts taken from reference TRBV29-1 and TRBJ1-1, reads SAVISQKPSRDICQRGTSLTIQCQVDSQVTMMFWYRQQPGQSLTLIATANQGSEATYESGFVIDKFPISRPNLTFSTLTVSNMSPEDSSIYLCSVAPNMNTEAFFGQGTRLTVV.

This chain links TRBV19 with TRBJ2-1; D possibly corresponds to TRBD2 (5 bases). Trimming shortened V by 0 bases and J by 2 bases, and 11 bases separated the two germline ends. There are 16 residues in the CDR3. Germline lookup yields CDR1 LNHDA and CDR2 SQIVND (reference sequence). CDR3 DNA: TGTGCCAGTAGTATAGAGGAAGGGAGCCCCTACAATGAGCAGTTCTTC. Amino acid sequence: CASSIEEGSPYNEQFF.

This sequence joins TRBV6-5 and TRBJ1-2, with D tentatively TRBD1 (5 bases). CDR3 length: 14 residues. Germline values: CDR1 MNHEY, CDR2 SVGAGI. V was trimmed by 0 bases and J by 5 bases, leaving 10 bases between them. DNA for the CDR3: TGTGCCAGCAGTTACTCGACAGAGAATTATGGCTACACCTTC. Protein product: CASSYSTENYGYTF.

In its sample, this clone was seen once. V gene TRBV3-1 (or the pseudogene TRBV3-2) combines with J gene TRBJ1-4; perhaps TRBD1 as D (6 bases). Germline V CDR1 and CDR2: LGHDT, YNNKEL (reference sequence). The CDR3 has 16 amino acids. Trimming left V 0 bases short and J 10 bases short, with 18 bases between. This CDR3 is CASSQDLSGAFGKLFF. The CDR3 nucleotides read TGTGCCAGCAGCCAAGATCTTTCAGGGGCCTTCGGAAAACTGTTTTTT.

This CDR3 reads CASSYGMGGYEQYF. The CDR3 DNA follows: TGTGCCAGCAGCTACGGCATGGGAGGCTACGAGCAGTACTTC. This chain links TRBV7-2 with TRBJ2-7; tentatively, D is TRBD2 (6 bases). The V and J ends lost 4 bases and 3 bases respectively, with 13 bases between them. The CDR3 loop spans 14 amino acids. Germline CDR1 SGHTA, CDR2 FQGNSA.

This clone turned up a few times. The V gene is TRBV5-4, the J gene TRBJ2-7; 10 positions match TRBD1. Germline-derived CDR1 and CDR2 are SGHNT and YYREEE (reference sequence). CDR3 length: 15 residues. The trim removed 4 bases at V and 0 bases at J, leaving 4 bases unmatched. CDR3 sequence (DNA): TGTGCCAGCAGCCCTCGGGACAGGGGCTCCTACGAGCAGTACTTC. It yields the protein CASSPRDRGSYEQYF. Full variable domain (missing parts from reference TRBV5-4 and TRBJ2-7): ETGVTQSPTHLIKTRGQQVTLRCSSQSGHNTVSWYQQALGQGPQFIFQYYREEENGRGNFPPRFSGLQFPNYSSELNVNALELDDSALYLCASSPRDRGSYEQYFGPGTRLTVT.

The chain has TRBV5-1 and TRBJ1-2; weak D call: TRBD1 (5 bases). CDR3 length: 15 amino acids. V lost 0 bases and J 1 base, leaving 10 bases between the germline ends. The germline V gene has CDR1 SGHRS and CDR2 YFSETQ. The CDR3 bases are TGCGCCAGCAGCTTGGGGACACGCGATAACTATGGCTACACCTTC. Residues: CASSLGTRDNYGYTF.

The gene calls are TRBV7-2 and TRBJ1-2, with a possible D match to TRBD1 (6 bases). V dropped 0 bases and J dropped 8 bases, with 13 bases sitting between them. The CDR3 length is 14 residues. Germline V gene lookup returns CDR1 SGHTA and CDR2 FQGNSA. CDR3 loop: CASSLADRNSGYTF. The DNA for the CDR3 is TGTGCCAGCAGCTTAGCGGACAGAAATTCAGGCTACACCTTC.

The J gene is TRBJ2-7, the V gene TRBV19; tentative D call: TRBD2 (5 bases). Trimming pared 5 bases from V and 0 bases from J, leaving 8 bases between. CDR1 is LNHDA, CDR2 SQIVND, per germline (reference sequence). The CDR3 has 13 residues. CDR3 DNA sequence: TGTGCCAGTAGTCCTAGCAGCTCCTACGAGCAGTACTTC. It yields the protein CASSPSSSYEQYF. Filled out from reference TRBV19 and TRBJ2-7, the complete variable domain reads DGGITQSPKYLFRKEGQNVTLSCEQNLNHDAMYWYRQDPGQGLRLIYYSQIVNDFQKGDIAEGYSVSREKKESFPLTVTSAQKNPTAFYLCASSPSSSYEQYFGPGTRLTVT.

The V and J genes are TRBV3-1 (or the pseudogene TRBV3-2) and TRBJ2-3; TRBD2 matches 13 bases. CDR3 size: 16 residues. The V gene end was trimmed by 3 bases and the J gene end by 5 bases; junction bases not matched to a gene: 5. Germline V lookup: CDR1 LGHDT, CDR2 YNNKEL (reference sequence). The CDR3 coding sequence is TGTGCCAGCAGCCAGGGACTAGCGGGGTTGGGAGATACGCAGTATTTT. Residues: CASSQGLAGLGDTQYF.

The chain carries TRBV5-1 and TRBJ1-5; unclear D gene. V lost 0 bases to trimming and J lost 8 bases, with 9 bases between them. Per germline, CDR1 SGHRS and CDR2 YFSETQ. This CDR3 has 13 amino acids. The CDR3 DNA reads TGCGCCAGCAGCTTGGCGGGTGCGGAGCCCCAGCATTTT. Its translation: CASSLAGAEPQHF.

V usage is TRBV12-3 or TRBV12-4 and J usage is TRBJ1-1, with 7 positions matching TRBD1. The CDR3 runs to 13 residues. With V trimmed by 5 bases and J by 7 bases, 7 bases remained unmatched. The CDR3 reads CASSTGQRFEAFF. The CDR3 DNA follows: TGTGCCAGCAGTACGGGACAGCGGTTTGAAGCTTTCTTT.

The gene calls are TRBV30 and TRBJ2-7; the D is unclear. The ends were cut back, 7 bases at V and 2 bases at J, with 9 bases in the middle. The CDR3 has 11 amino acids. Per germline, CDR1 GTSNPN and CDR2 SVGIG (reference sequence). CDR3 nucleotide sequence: TGTGCCTCTAGAATCACCTACGAGCAGTACTTC. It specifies CASRITYEQYF.

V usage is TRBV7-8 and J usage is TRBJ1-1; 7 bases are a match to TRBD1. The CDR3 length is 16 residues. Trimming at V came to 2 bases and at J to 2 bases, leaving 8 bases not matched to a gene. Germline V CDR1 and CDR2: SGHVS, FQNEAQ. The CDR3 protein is CASSLKDRRSNTEAFF. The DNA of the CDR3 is TGTGCCAGCAGCTTAAAGGACAGGAGGAGTAACACTGAAGCTTTCTTT.

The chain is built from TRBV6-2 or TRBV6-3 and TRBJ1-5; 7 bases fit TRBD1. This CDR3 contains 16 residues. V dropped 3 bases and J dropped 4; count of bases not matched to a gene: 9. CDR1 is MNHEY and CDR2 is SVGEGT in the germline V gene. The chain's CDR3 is CASSYGAGTVNQPQHF. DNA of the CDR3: TGTGCCAGCAGTTATGGAGCCGGGACAGTTAATCAGCCCCAGCATTTT.